The 14 T cell receptor beta chains below all came from one sample that was sequenced in a study of CD8 T cells in ankylosing spondylitis. Study-wide findings and caveats: A motif of 7 to 9 highly homologous TCR beta variants was seen as apparently characteristic of ankylosing spondylitis blood.

TCRdb re-called the 5' RACE reads through MiXCR, storing one row per CDR3 protein. The sample comprises some 200,000 distinct CDR3 sequences, roughly 6.6% of which are singletons, and 13% to 15% rests with the top ten. These receptors' targets are unknown. Source material: blood, either unsorted or a sorted T cell fraction (not recorded which). The receptors shown here come from a male donor with ankylosing spondylitis.

This clonotype showed up many times. The chain joins TRBV7-9 to TRBJ2-7; D not certain. From germline, CDR1 is SEHNR and CDR2 FQNEAQ (reference sequence). The CDR3 has 14 residues. V dropped 1 base and J dropped 2 bases, with 9 bases sitting between them. In nucleotides, the CDR3 is TGTGCCAGCAGCTTAGGCGACAAGACCTACGAGCAGTACTTC. Its protein is CASSLGDKTYEQYF.

CDR3 residues: CSALSGGGYSYEQYF. CDR3 nucleotides: TGCAGTGCCCTGTCGGGGGGGGGTTACTCCTACGAGCAGTACTTC. V is TRBV20-1 and J is TRBJ2-7; 8 nucleotides agree with TRBD2. The CDR3 consists of 15 residues. Germline trimming cut 6 bases from V and 0 bases from J; bases unmatched to any gene: 10. Germline CDR1 is DFQATT and CDR2 is SNEGSKA (reference sequence).

This clonotype was found many times. J is TRBJ2-5 and V is TRBV18; no firm D call. The germline V and J ends were trimmed by 0 bases and 3 bases, with 5 bases remaining between them. This CDR3 region has 13 residues. Per germline, CDR1 KGHSH and CDR2 LQKENI. CDR3 in amino acids: CASSPPDEETQYF. The DNA of the CDR3 is TGTGCCAGCTCACCACCTGATGAAGAGACCCAGTACTTC.

Many counts were recorded for this clonotype. The chain joins TRBV20-1 to TRBJ2-1; no clear D. Germline V gene lookup returns CDR1 DFQATT and CDR2 SNEGSKA (reference sequence). The CDR3 runs to 10 residues. The V end lost 0 bases, the J end lost 9 bases, and 3 bases lay between the germline ends. This CDR3 is CSAREGEQFF. The CDR3 bases are TGCAGTGCTAGAGAGGGTGAGCAGTTCTTC.

This clonotype was recorded many times. The chain links TRBV9 to TRBJ2-1; 11 bases agree with TRBD2. There are 16 residues in the CDR3. Germline V gives CDR1 SGDLS, CDR2 YYNGEE. Losses at the gene ends were 3 bases for V and 0 bases for J; bases not matched to a gene: 2. The CDR3 coding sequence is TGTGCCAGCAGCGCTAGCGGGGGGAGCTCCTACAATGAGCAGTTCTTC. Amino acid sequence: CASSASGGSSYNEQFF.

The chain couples TRBV28 to TRBJ2-7; 7 bases align to TRBD2. With V trimmed by 6 bases and J by 2 bases, 10 bases remained unmatched. Germline assignment: CDR1 MDHEN and CDR2 SYDVKM. The CDR3 is 15 residues long. This CDR3 reads CASSEPGGNPYEQYF. The CDR3 DNA is TGTGCCAGCAGCGAACCGGGGGGTAACCCCTACGAGCAGTACTTC.

Turning to this clonotype: Just one base apart from a much larger clone, this may be a read error. This chain links TRBV29-1 with TRBJ2-7; maybe TRBD1 (6 bases). The CDR3 spans 15 residues. Germline V gene lookup returns CDR1 SQVTM and CDR2 ANQGSEA. Written as DNA, the CDR3 is TGCAGCGTCCTAGGGGGACCGAGGAGCTCCTACGGGCAGTACTTC. Protein: CSVLGGPRSSYGQYF.

This clonotype was counted many times. The chain recombines TRBV27 with TRBJ2-7, with 8 nucleotides matching TRBD1. Germline CDR1 is MNHEY and CDR2 is SMNVEV (reference sequence). The trim removed 4 bases at V and 2 bases at J, leaving 10 bases unmatched. The CDR3 has 16 residues. The CDR3 bases are TGTGCCAGCAGTTCACTCGGGACAGGAGACCCCTACGAGCAGTACTTC. It encodes CASSSLGTGDPYEQYF.

This clonotype was counted ten times or more. V and J are TRBV6-2 or TRBV6-3 and TRBJ2-7, with D unclear. The V end lost 10 bases, the J end lost 7 bases, and 23 bases lay between the germline ends. This CDR3 comprises 14 residues. The germline gives CDR1 MNHEY, CDR2 SVGEGT. Here the CDR3 DNA reads TGTGCCACCTTGCCGTTCCCTTTTATCGAGGAGCAGTACTTC. Protein product: CATLPFPFIEEQYF.

Ten or more counts support this clonotype. Here the CDR3 DNA reads TGTGCCAGCAGCCAGACCTTCAGGGGAACCGGGGAGCTGTTTTTT. Its protein is CASSQTFRGTGELFF. This chain connects TRBV4-2 to TRBJ2-2; tentatively, D is TRBD1 (6 bases). This CDR3 has 15 amino acids. CDR1 and CDR2 from the germline V gene are LGHNA and YNFKEQ. The V gene lost 3 bases and the J gene lost 5 bases, with 13 bases spanning the gap.

This clonotype was counted ten times or more. The gene calls are TRBV4-1 and TRBJ1-5; D gene ambiguous. Trimming pared 4 bases from V and 5 bases from J, leaving 21 bases between. CDR3 length equals 17 residues. Germline V CDR1 and CDR2: MGHRA, YSYEKL. CDR3 coding DNA: TGCGCCAGCAGCCCCGGACGTACCGGGTTCGGGGATCAGCCCCAGCATTTT. Protein product: CASSPGRTGFGDQPQHF.

This clonotype has ten or more counts. The chain recombines TRBV6-2 or TRBV6-3 with TRBJ2-3; TRBD2 might be the D (5 bases). The V end was cut by 6 bases, the J end by 2 bases, with 9 bases between. There are 13 residues in the CDR3. The germline CDR1 and CDR2 sequences are MNHEY and SVGEGT. The CDR3 DNA is TGTGCCAGCAGCCAACGGGACACAGATACGCAGTATTTT. Translation: CASSQRDTDTQYF.

The table lists this clonotype with many counts. The chain is built from TRBV6-1 and TRBJ1-2; D unclear. Trimming stripped 7 bases from V and 6 bases from J, with 18 bases between. Germline lookup yields CDR1 MNHNS and CDR2 SASEGT. This CDR3 spans 14 amino acids. Written as DNA, the CDR3 is TGTGCCAGCACGGGAGCAGGACTTCCTAATGGCTACACCTTC. Protein sequence: CASTGAGLPNGYTF.

This clonotype was counted ten times or more. The rearrangement joins TRBV12-3 or TRBV12-4 to TRBJ2-7; D uncertain. The V end was cut by 6 bases, the J end by 3 bases, with 15 bases between. The CDR3 has 14 amino acids. CDR3 sequence (DNA): TGTGCCAGCAGCTTACCCTCCGGAGACTACGAGCAGTACTTC. Protein sequence: CASSLPSGDYEQYF.